The table lists the clone carrying this T cell receptor (beta chain) with a few counts. Its specificity is not known. Per the germline V gene, CDR1 is SEHNR and CDR2 is FQNEAQ (reference sequence). Trimming removed 0 bases at V and 3 bases at J, with 12 bases between. This CDR3 contains 16 residues. The data were taken from a study of cytomegalovirus exposure and HLA in healthy donors. Study-level findings and limits: A later analysis revealed that TCR association rates differed between HLA loci, peaking at DRB1 and bottoming out at HLA-C.

PCR involved 60 Vbeta and 13 Jbeta primers. Measured with immunoSEQ multiplex PCR; TCRdb has only the in-frame clones, and not every one. The sample records about 110,000 clones, 69% being singletons. The clonotype comes from a man aged 25 to 45 in good health and CMV-seronegative. The sequenced material came from PBMCs. The V and J genes are TRBV7-9 and TRBJ1-5, with a possible D match to TRBD1 (6 bases). The CDR3 DNA sequence: TGTGCCAGCAGCTTAGCCATAGGACAGTTCAATCAGCCCCAGCATTTT. This translates into CASSLAIGQFNQPQHF.